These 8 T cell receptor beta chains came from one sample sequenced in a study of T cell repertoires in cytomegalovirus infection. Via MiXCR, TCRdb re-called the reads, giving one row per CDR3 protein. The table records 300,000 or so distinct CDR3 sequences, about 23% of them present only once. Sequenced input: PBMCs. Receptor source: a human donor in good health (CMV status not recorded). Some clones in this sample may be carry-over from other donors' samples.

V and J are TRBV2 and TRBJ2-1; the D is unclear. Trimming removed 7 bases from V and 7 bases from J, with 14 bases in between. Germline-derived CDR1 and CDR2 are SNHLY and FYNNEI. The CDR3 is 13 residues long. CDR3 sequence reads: CASKIGEPNEQFF. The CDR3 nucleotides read TGTGCCAGCAAAATAGGAGAACCTAATGAGCAGTTCTTC.

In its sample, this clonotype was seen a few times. The CDR3 protein is CASSRGTSGIKSYEQYF. The CDR3 DNA is TGTGCCAGCAGCCGGGGGACTAGCGGAATAAAATCCTACGAGCAGTACTTC. The chain has TRBV11-2 and TRBJ2-7, with 11 bases identical to TRBD2. The V gene's germline CDR1 is SGHAT and CDR2 FQNNGV. V shed 5 bases and J 1 base; nucleotides not matched to a gene: 10. This CDR3 has 17 residues.

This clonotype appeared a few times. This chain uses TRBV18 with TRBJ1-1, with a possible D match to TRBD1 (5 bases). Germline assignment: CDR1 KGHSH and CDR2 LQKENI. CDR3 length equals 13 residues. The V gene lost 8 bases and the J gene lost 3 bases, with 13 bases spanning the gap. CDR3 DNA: TGTGCCAGCAAACCAGGGAGGGACACTGAAGCTTTCTTT. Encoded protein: CASKPGRDTEAFF.

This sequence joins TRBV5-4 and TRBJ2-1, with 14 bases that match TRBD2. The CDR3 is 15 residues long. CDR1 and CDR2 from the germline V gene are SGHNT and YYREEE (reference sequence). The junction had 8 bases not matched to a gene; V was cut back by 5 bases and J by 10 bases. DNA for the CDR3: TGTGCCAGCAGTTCGACTAGCGGGGGGGCCGGAGAGCAGTTCTTC. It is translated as CASSSTSGGAGEQFF.

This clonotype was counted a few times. The CDR3 nucleotides are TGTGCCAGCAGTTACCGGACAGGCGTAGCTTTCTTT. Its translation: CASSYRTGVAFF. The chain carries TRBV6-2 or TRBV6-3 and TRBJ1-1, with TRBD1 matching over 7 bases. CDR3 length: 12 amino acids. Unmatched junction bases numbered 4, after V lost 2 bases and J lost 10 bases. CDR1 is MNHEY and CDR2 is SVGEGT in the germline V gene.

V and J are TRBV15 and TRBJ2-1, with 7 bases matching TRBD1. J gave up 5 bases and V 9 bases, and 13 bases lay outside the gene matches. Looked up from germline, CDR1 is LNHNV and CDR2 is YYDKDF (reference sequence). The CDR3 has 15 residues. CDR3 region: CATKDRASPHNEQFF. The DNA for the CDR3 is TGTGCCACGAAAGACAGGGCAAGCCCTCACAATGAGCAGTTCTTC.

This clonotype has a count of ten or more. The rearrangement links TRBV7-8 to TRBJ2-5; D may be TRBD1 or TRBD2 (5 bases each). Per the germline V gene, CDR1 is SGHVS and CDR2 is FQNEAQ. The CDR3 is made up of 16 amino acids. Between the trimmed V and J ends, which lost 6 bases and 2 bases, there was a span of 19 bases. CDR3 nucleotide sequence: TGTGCCAGCAGACATACCCCCTGGGACGTTCAAGAGACCCAGTACTTC. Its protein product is CASRHTPWDVQETQYF.

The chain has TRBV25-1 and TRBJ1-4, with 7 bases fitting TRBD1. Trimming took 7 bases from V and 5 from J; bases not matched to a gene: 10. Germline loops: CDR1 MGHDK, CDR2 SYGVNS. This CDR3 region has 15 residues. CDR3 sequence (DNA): TGTGCCAGCACCGGAGGGGGACAGATAAATGAAAAACTGTTTTTT. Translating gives CASTGGGQINEKLFF.